These 9 T cell receptor beta chains originate from one sample sequenced in a study of blood T cell repertoires in COVID-19. Method: immunoSEQ multiplex PCR; TCRdb's copy keeps in-frame clones and lacks some. The data show 220,000 or so clones, roughly 89% seen once. Specimen: PBMCs or T cells enriched from blood (not recorded which). The receptors here all came from a woman between 35 and 50 years old who had recovered from COVID-19.

This clone turned up a few times. This chain joins TRBV2 and TRBJ1-1, with D perhaps matching TRBD1 (6 bases). The CDR3 contains 12 residues. The ends were cut back, 8 bases at V and 7 bases at J, with 14 bases in the middle. Germline V lookup: CDR1 SNHLY, CDR2 FYNNEI. The CDR3 DNA reads TGTGCCAGCTCACAGGGTGTGAGTGAAGCTTTCTTT. This translates into CASSQGVSEAFF.

The chain employs TRBV7-2 and TRBJ2-5, with D uncertain. In germline, CDR1 is SGHTA, CDR2 FQGNSA. V was clipped by 2 bases and J by 5 bases, with 9 bases between them. The CDR3 covers 13 residues. In DNA form, the CDR3 reads TGTGCCAGCAGCTTACTAAGCTGGGAGACCCAGTACTTC. Encoded protein: CASSLLSWETQYF.

The CDR3 sequence is CASSEAPTSGSSTDTQYF. The DNA of the CDR3 is TGTGCCAGCAGTGAAGCTCCGACTAGCGGGAGTAGTACAGATACGCAGTATTTT. The chain recombines TRBV2 with TRBJ2-3, with 12 bases identical to TRBD2. From germline, CDR1 is SNHLY and CDR2 FYNNEI. The V gene end was trimmed by 0 bases and the J gene end by 3 bases; junction bases not matched to a gene: 7. The CDR3 has 18 amino acids.

The chain joins TRBV9 to TRBJ2-7, with a possible D match to TRBD1 (6 bases). Germline CDR1 is SGDLS and CDR2 is YYNGEE. Trimming removed 0 bases from V and 5 bases from J, with 12 bases in between. The CDR3 has 14 amino acids. CDR3 sequence: CASSVGGEGDEQYF. CDR3 coding DNA: TGTGCCAGCAGCGTAGGGGGTGAGGGGGACGAGCAGTACTTC.

The V and J genes are TRBV4-1 and TRBJ1-2, with D tentatively TRBD1 (5 bases). Deletions cut 2 bases from V and 0 bases from J, with 13 bases between. The CDR3 is made up of 16 amino acids. From germline, CDR1 is MGHRA and CDR2 YSYEKL. The CDR3 nucleotides are TGCGCCAGCAGCCAAAGGGCGGGGGAATCTAACTATGGCTACACCTTC. Protein sequence: CASSQRAGESNYGYTF.

The rearrangement joins TRBV7-9 to TRBJ1-2, with a possible D match to TRBD1 (6 bases). Germline V lookup: CDR1 SEHNR, CDR2 FQNEAQ (reference sequence). The CDR3 is made up of 13 amino acids. Trimming pared 3 bases from V and 7 bases from J, leaving 12 bases between. CDR3 coding DNA: TGTGCCAGCAGCTTTGCCACAGGGCCTGGCTACACCTTC. It yields the protein CASSFATGPGYTF. Using reference TRBV7-9 and TRBJ1-2 for the parts outside the CDR3, the full variable domain is DTGVSQNPRHKITKRGQNVTFRCDPISEHNRLYWYRQTLGQGPEFLTYFQNEAQLEKSRLLSDRFSAERPKGSFSTLEIQRTEQGDSAMYLCASSFATGPGYTFGSGTRLTVV.

This chain connects TRBV28 to TRBJ1-1; TRBD1 matches at 7 bases. The CDR3 sequence is 14 residues long. The ends lost 5 bases at V and 4 bases at J; junction bases unmatched: 7. The V gene's germline CDR1 is MDHEN and CDR2 SYDVKM. The DNA of the CDR3 is TGTGCCAGCAGTCAAGGGGGCGAATCCACTGAAGCTTTCTTT. Its protein is CASSQGGESTEAFF.

V and J are TRBV11-3 and TRBJ2-3, with no clear D. Between the trimmed V and J ends, which lost 5 bases and 1 base, there was a span of 7 bases. Germline-derived CDR1 and CDR2 are SGHNT and YENEEA. CDR3 length equals 13 residues. CDR3 DNA sequence: TGTGCCAGCAGCCCCCCGGGCACAGATACGCAGTATTTT. This codes for CASSPPGTDTQYF.

V gene TRBV11-1 combines with J gene TRBJ2-5; TRBD1 agrees at 9 bases. The V gene end was trimmed by 4 bases and the J gene end by 0 bases; junction bases not matched to a gene: 6. This CDR3 region has 16 residues. In germline, CDR1 is SGHAT, CDR2 FQDESV (reference sequence). The CDR3 sequence: CASSYRTGAHQETQYF. DNA for the CDR3: TGTGCCAGCAGCTACCGGACAGGGGCCCACCAAGAGACCCAGTACTTC.